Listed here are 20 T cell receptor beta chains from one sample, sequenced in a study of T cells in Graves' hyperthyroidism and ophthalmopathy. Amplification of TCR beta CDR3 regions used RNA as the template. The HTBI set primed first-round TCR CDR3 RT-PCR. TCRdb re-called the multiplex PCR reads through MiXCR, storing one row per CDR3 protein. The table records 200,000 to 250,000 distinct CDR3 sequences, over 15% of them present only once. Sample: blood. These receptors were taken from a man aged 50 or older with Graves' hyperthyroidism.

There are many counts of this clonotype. CDR3 bases: TGTGCCAGCTCACCACAACAGTCGCTCAACCAGCCCCAGCATTTT. Translation gives CASSPQQSLNQPQHF. The chain has TRBV18 and TRBJ1-5; D gene uncertain. The CDR3 contains 15 residues. Germline CDR1 reads KGHSH; CDR2 reads LQKENI. V lost 1 base and J lost 7, with 14 bases in between.

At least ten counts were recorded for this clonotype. The CDR3 protein is CSASPGTDRPRELFF. The CDR3 DNA reads TGCAGTGCCTCTCCCGGGACAGATCGTCCTCGGGAGCTGTTTTTT. This chain joins TRBV20-1 and TRBJ2-2, with 7 bases aligning to TRBD1. The CDR3 length is 15 residues. Germline CDR1 and CDR2: DFQATT and SNEGSKA (reference sequence). The V gene end was trimmed by 6 bases and the J gene end by 9 bases; junction bases not matched to a gene: 16.

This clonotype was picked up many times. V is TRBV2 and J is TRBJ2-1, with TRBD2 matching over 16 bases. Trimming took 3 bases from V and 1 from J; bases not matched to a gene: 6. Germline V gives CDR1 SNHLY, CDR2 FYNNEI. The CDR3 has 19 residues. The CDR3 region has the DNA TGTGCCAGCAGTGAGGGGACTAGCGGGAGGGGTACGTCCTACAATGAGCAGTTCTTC. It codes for CASSEGTSGRGTSYNEQFF.

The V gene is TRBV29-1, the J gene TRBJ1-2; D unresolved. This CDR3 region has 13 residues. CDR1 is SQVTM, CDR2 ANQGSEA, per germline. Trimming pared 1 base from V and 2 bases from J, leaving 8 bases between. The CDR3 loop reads CSVEGVSNYGYTF. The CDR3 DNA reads TGCAGCGTTGAAGGGGTTTCGAACTATGGCTACACCTTC.

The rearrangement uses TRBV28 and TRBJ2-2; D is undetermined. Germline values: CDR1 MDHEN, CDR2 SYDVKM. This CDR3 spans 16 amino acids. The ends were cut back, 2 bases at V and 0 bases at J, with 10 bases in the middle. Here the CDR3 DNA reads TGTGCCAGCAGTTTAGCGGTGCGATCGAACACCGGGGAGCTGTTTTTT. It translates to CASSLAVRSNTGELFF. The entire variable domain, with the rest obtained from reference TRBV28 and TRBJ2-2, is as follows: DVKVTQSSRYLVKRTGEKVFLECVQDMDHENMFWYRQDPGLGLRLIYFSYDVKMKEKGDIPEGYSVSREKKERFSLILESASTNQTSMYLCASSLAVRSNTGELFFGEGSRLTVL.

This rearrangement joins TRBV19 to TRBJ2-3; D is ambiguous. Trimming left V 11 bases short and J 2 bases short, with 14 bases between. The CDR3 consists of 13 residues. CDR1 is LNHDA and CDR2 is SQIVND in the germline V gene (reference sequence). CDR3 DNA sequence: TGTGCCGCCGCAGGAGACCCCACAGATACGCAGTATTTT. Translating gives CAAAGDPTDTQYF.

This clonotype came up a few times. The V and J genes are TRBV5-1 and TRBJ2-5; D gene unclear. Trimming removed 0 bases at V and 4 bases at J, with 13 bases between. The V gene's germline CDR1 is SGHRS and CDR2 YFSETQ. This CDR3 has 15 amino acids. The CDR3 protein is CASSLAVGSRETQYF. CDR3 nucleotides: TGCGCCAGCAGCTTGGCCGTTGGTAGTCGAGAGACCCAGTACTTC.

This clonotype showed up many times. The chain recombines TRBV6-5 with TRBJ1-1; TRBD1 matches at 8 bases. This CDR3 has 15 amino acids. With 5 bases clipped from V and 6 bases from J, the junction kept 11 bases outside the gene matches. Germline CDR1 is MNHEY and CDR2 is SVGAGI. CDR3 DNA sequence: TGTGCCAGCAGTCTACTCCCAGGACAGGGCCCTGAAGCTTTCTTT. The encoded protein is CASSLLPGQGPEAFF.

Here the CDR3 DNA reads TGTGCCTGGAGTGTGGGCCCACACGCCTATGGCTACACCTTC. Translating gives CAWSVGPHAYGYTF. This chain links TRBV30 with TRBJ1-2; no reliable D call. From germline, CDR1 is GTSNPN and CDR2 SVGIG (reference sequence). V was trimmed by 0 bases and J by 4 bases, leaving 12 bases between them. The CDR3 extends over 14 amino acids.

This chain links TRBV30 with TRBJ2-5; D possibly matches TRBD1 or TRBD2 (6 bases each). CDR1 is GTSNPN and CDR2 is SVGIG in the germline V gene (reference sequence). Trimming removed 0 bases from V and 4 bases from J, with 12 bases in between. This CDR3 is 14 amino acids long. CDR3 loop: CAWSVGGGIETQYF. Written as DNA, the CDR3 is TGTGCCTGGAGTGTAGGGGGAGGTATAGAGACCCAGTACTTC.

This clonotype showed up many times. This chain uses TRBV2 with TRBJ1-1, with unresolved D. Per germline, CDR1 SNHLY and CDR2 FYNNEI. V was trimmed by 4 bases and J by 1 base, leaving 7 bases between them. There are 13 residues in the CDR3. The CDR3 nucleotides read TGTGCCAGCAGTGTTGGTGCGAACACTGAAGCTTTCTTT. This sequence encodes CASSVGANTEAFF. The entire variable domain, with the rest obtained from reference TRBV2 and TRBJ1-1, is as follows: EPEVTQTPSHQVTQMGQEVILRCVPISNHLYFYWYRQILGQKVEFLVSFYNNEISEKSEIFDDQFSVERPDGSNFTLKIRSTKLEDSAMYFCASSVGANTEAFFGQGTRLTVV.

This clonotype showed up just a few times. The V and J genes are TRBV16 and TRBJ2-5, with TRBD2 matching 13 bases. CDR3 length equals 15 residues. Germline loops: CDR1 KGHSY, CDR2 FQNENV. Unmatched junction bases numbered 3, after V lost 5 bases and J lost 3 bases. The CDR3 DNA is TGTGCCAGCAGCACTAGCGGGAGGGCCGAAGAGACCCAGTACTTC. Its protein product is CASSTSGRAEETQYF.

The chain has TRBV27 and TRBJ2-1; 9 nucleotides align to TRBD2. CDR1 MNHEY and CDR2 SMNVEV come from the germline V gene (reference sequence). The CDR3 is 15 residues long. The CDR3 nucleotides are TGTGCGCGGGATAGGGGGCTAGCGGGACTCAATGAGCAGTTCTTC. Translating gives CARDRGLAGLNEQFF.

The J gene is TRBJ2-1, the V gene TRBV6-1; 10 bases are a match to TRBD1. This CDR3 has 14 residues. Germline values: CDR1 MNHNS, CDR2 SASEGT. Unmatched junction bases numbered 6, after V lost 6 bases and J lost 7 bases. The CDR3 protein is CASRADRGVNEQFF. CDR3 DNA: TGTGCCAGCAGAGCGGACAGGGGGGTAAATGAGCAGTTCTTC.

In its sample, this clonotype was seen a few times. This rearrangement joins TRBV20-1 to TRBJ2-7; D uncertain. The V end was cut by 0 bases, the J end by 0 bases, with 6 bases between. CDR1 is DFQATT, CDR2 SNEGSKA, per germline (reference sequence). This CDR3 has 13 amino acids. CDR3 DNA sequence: TGCAGTGCTAGAGATTCAACCTCCTACGAGCAGTACTTC. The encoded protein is CSARDSTSYEQYF.

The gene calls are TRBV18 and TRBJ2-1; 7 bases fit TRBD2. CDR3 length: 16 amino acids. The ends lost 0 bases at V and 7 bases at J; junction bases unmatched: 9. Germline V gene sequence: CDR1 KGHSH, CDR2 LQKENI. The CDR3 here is CASSPPGLAEGNEQFF. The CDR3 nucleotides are TGTGCCAGCTCACCACCGGGTCTAGCGGAGGGAAATGAGCAGTTCTTC.

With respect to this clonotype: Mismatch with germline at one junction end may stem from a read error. Here the CDR3 reads CTSSLLWGSEAFF. As DNA, the CDR3 is TGTACCAGCAGCTTACTTTGGGGGTCTGAAGCTTTCTTT. The chain is built from TRBV11-3 and TRBJ1-1, with D perhaps matching TRBD1 (5 bases). The CDR3 consists of 13 residues. Germline assignment: CDR1 SGHNT and CDR2 YENEEA.

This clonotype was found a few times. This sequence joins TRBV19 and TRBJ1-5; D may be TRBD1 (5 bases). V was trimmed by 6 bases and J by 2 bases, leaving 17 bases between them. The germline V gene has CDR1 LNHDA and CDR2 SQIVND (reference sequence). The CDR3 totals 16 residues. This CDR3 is CASSPLWGRGNQPQHF. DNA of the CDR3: TGTGCCAGTAGCCCCCTTTGGGGCAGGGGCAATCAGCCCCAGCATTTT. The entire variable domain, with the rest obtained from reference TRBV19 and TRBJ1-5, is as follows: DGGITQSPKYLFRKEGQNVTLSCEQNLNHDAMYWYRQDPGQGLRLIYYSQIVNDFQKGDIAEGYSVSREKKESFPLTVTSAQKNPTAFYLCASSPLWGRGNQPQHFGDGTRLSIL.

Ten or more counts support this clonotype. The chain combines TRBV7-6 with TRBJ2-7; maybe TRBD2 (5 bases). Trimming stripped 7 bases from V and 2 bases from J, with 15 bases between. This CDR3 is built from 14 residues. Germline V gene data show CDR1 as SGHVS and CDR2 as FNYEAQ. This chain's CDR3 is CASTNPAGTYEQYF. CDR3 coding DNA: TGTGCCAGCACGAACCCGGCGGGCACCTACGAGCAGTACTTC.

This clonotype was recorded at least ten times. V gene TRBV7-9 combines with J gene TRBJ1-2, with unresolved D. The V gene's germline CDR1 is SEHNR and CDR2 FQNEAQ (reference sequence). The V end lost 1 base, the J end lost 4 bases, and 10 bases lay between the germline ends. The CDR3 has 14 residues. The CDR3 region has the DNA TGTGCCAGCAGCTTAGTCCCGCGCTTCTATGGCTACACCTTC. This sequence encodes CASSLVPRFYGYTF. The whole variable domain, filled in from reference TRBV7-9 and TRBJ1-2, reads DTGVSQNPRHKITKRGQNVTFRCDPISEHNRLYWYRQTLGQGPEFLTYFQNEAQLEKSRLLSDRFSAERPKGSFSTLEIQRTEQGDSAMYLCASSLVPRFYGYTFGSGTRLTVV.